These 16 T cell receptor beta chains were sequenced from one sample in a study of identical twins. TCRdb reprocessed the 5' RACE reads with MiXCR, giving one entry per CDR3 protein. The data show some 690,000 distinct CDR3 sequences, approximately 21% seen once. These records were also assigned to another study, of T cells expressing NK-cell markers.

Sequenced sample: PBMCs. These TCRs come from a woman between 18 and 30 years old in good health.

The chain has TRBV20-1 and TRBJ2-3, with D unclear. Germline V CDR1 and CDR2: DFQATT, SNEGSKA (reference sequence). The CDR3 has 12 residues. The V and J ends lost 6 bases and 1 base respectively, with 8 bases between them. The CDR3 nucleotides read TGCAGTGCCTCGGACGGCACAGATACGCAGTATTTT. This translates into CSASDGTDTQYF.

The gene calls are TRBV11-2 and TRBJ2-1; no firm D call. The germline CDR1 and CDR2 sequences are SGHAT and FQNNGV. The CDR3 spans 16 residues. V was trimmed by 5 bases and J by 0 bases, leaving 14 bases between them. Written as DNA, the CDR3 is TGTGCCAGCAGCCCCCAGAGTATGAGCTCCTACAATGAGCAGTTCTTC. It translates to CASSPQSMSSYNEQFF.

This clonotype was seen only a few times. The chain joins TRBV4-2 to TRBJ2-1, with TRBD1 matching 7 bases. Germline V gives CDR1 LGHNA, CDR2 YNFKEQ. The CDR3 has 15 residues. V was clipped by 3 bases and J by 8 bases; unmatched bases: 10. The CDR3 protein is CASSQTGSRVDEQFF. CDR3 in DNA: TGTGCCAGCAGCCAGACAGGGAGTCGGGTCGATGAGCAGTTCTTC.

The rearrangement joins TRBV7-2 to TRBJ2-7; tentatively, D is TRBD2 (6 bases). V was cut by 2 bases and J by 6 bases, with 14 bases left in between. This CDR3 is 14 amino acids long. Germline V CDR1 and CDR2: SGHTA, FQGNSA. The CDR3 nucleotides are TGTGCCAGCAGCTTATCCGGCGTGGGAGGCGAGCAGTACTTC. Translation gives CASSLSGVGGEQYF.

In this sample, this clonotype turned up a few times. The chain joins TRBV12-3 or TRBV12-4 to TRBJ2-7; the D call may be TRBD1 or TRBD2 (6 bases each). The CDR3 covers 13 residues. V dropped 8 bases and J dropped 0 bases, with 11 bases sitting between them. This CDR3 reads CASARGDSYEQYF. Here the CDR3 DNA reads TGTGCCAGCGCGAGGGGGGACTCCTACGAGCAGTACTTC.

This clonotype was observed a handful of times. The rearrangement links TRBV13 to TRBJ2-2, with D unclear. Germline V gene data show CDR1 as PRHDT and CDR2 as FYEKMQ (reference sequence). The CDR3 is made up of 13 amino acids. The V end lost 5 bases, the J end lost 5 bases, and 9 bases lay between the germline ends. CDR3 coding DNA: TGTGCCAGCAGCGTATCAATTACCGGGGAGCTGTTTTTT. Translating gives CASSVSITGELFF.

The gene calls are TRBV4-1 and TRBJ2-5; D not resolved. The V gene lost 1 base and the J gene lost 3 bases, with 9 bases spanning the gap. CDR1 and CDR2 (germline): MGHRA, YSYEKL. The CDR3 length is 14 residues. The CDR3 DNA sequence: TGCGCCAGCAGCCAAGTGCTTCTAGAAGAGACCCAGTACTTC. Translating gives CASSQVLLEETQYF.

This clonotype was seen a few times. V gene TRBV10-3 combines with J gene TRBJ2-1; D may correspond to TRBD1 or TRBD2 (5 bases each). Trimming shortened V by 9 bases and J by 3 bases, and 12 bases separated the two germline ends. This CDR3 has 13 amino acids. Germline lookup yields CDR1 ENHRY and CDR2 SYGVKD. CDR3 in amino acids: CAMGVAYYNEQFF. The CDR3 DNA follows: TGTGCCATGGGGGTGGCTTACTACAATGAGCAGTTCTTC.

This clonotype has only a few counts. The gene calls are TRBV7-8 and TRBJ2-7; D is perhaps TRBD2 (6 bases). This CDR3 region has 16 residues. The V end was cut by 1 base, the J end by 3 bases, with 16 bases between. The V gene's germline CDR1 is SGHVS and CDR2 FQNEAQ. The CDR3 region is CASSLGTTWGLYEQYF. CDR3 nucleotide sequence: TGTGCCAGCAGCTTAGGGACGACGTGGGGACTCTACGAGCAGTACTTC.

The V gene is TRBV7-9, the J gene TRBJ1-1; no clear D gene. Germline-derived CDR1 and CDR2 are SEHNR and FQNEAQ (reference sequence). The CDR3 is made up of 13 amino acids. Trimming left V 5 bases short and J 2 bases short, with 9 bases between. CDR3 in amino acids: CASSKTYNTEAFF. For the CDR3, the DNA is TGTGCCAGCAGCAAGACATACAACACTGAAGCTTTCTTT.

The chain links TRBV20-1 to TRBJ2-1; no reliable D call. CDR3 length equals 13 residues. Trimming took 6 bases from V and 10 from J, leaving 19 bases between them. Germline-derived CDR1 and CDR2 are DFQATT and SNEGSKA (reference sequence). This CDR3 reads CSAGYGLDEEQFF. CDR3 coding DNA: TGCAGTGCGGGATACGGGTTAGACGAGGAGCAGTTCTTC.

V is TRBV5-1 and J is TRBJ1-4, with D possibly TRBD1 on 6 matching bases. Trimming took 1 base from V and 2 from J, leaving 9 bases between them. The CDR3 covers 15 residues. Per germline, CDR1 SGHRS and CDR2 YFSETQ. The CDR3 DNA is TGCGCCAGCAGCTTGACAGGGCTCACTAATGAAAAACTGTTTTTT. It yields the protein CASSLTGLTNEKLFF.

This clonotype turned up a few times. The chain links TRBV20-1 to TRBJ2-2; a possible D gene is TRBD2 (6 bases). Germline CDR1 reads DFQATT; CDR2 reads SNEGSKA (reference sequence). There are 14 residues in the CDR3. The V end was cut by 2 bases, the J end by 4 bases, with 11 bases between. The CDR3 loop reads CSARPGSATGELFF. The CDR3 nucleotides read TGCAGTGCTAGACCCGGGAGCGCCACCGGGGAGCTGTTTTTT.

V usage is TRBV5-7 and J usage is TRBJ1-2; D is possibly TRBD1 (5 bases). TRBV5-7 falls under the ORF class, with uncertain function. Trimming removed 8 bases at V and 4 bases at J, with 15 bases between. This CDR3 spans 13 amino acids. This CDR3 is CARGPGGVYGYTF. CDR3 nucleotide sequence: TGTGCCAGGGGCCCCGGGGGAGTCTATGGCTACACCTTC.

The gene calls are TRBV7-8 and TRBJ2-3; D perhaps matches TRBD2 (6 bases). The CDR3 totals 12 residues. Germline-derived CDR1 and CDR2 are SGHVS and FQNEAQ. Trimming left V 4 bases short and J 7 bases short, with 9 bases between. The CDR3: CASSWGDHTQYF. CDR3 nucleotides: TGTGCCAGCAGCTGGGGGGACCATACGCAGTATTTT.

This chain links TRBV24-1 with TRBJ2-7; D may be TRBD1 (6 bases). CDR1 is KGHDR, CDR2 SFDVKD, per germline. The CDR3 runs to 14 residues. Trimming removed 4 bases from V and 5 bases from J, with 14 bases in between. In DNA form, the CDR3 reads TGTGCCACCAGTGAACTCGACAGGCGGAACGAGCAGTACTTC. Translation: CATSELDRRNEQYF.